The rows below give T cell receptor beta chains drawn from one sample of a study of metastatic and nonmetastatic thyroid tumors. TCRdb called clones again from the PCR reads with MiXCR. The data show about 21,000 clones, 22% seen once. Material: adjacent normal tissue. The origin of the receptors is a female donor with papillary thyroid cancer or a benign thyroid nodule (not recorded which). Some clones in this sample may be carry-over from other donors' samples. The CDR3 runs from the conserved cysteine through the conserved F or W. The D gene is left open where the match is weak. The listing skips clone size in some rows; elsewhere it reads once, few, many or a size class.

d_call: -
j_call: TRBJ2-3
v_call: TRBV6-2/TRBV6-3
clone_size: many
cdr3_aa: CASSYLGPTDTQYF
cdr3_nt: TGTGCCAGCAGTTACCTCGGACCCACAGATACGCAGTATTTT

d_call: -
j_call: TRBJ1-6
v_call: TRBV5-1
clone_size: -
cdr3_aa: CASSSDGGSYNSPLHF
cdr3_nt: TGCGCCAGCAGCTCCGACGGGGGGTCCTATAATTCACCCCTCCACTTT

d_call: TRBD1
j_call: TRBJ2-7
v_call: TRBV9
clone_size: -
cdr3_aa: CASSVGLRDRGHEQYF
cdr3_nt: TGTGCCAGCAGCGTAGGTCTTCGGGACAGGGGACACGAGCAGTACTTC

d_call: TRBD2
j_call: TRBJ2-6
v_call: TRBV6-1
clone_size: medium-sized
cdr3_aa: CASSRSGIFRSGANVLTF
cdr3_nt: TGTGCCAGCAGTCGTAGCGGGATCTTCCGCTCTGGGGCCAACGTCCTGACTTTC

d_call: -
j_call: TRBJ2-2
v_call: TRBV20-1
clone_size: -
cdr3_aa: CSARVFGKGTGELFF
cdr3_nt: TGCAGTGCTAGAGTCTTTGGGAAGGGAACCGGGGAGCTGTTTTTT

d_call: -
j_call: TRBJ1-2
v_call: TRBV6-1
clone_size: few
cdr3_aa: CASSPPSGIYGYTF
cdr3_nt: TGTGCCAGCAGCCCCCCCTCCGGGATCTATGGCTACACCTTC

d_call: TRBD1
j_call: TRBJ1-2
v_call: TRBV7-9
clone_size: -
cdr3_aa: CASSRDRANGYTF
cdr3_nt: TGTGCCAGCAGCCGGGACAGGGCCAATGGCTACACCTTC

d_call: -
j_call: TRBJ1-5
v_call: TRBV6-5
clone_size: -
cdr3_aa: CASSYSGQRNQPQHF
cdr3_nt: TGTGCCAGCAGTTACTCTGGACAGAGGAACCAGCCCCAGCATTTT

d_call: -
j_call: TRBJ2-7
v_call: TRBV11-2
clone_size: few
cdr3_aa: CASSLTGMLDEQYF
cdr3_nt: TGTGCCAGCAGCTTGACCGGGATGCTAGACGAGCAGTACTTC

d_call: TRBD1
j_call: TRBJ1-5
v_call: TRBV6-1
clone_size: medium-sized
cdr3_aa: CASRPPGQGNQPQHF
cdr3_nt: TGTGCCAGCAGACCCCCGGGACAGGGAAATCAGCCCCAGCATTTT

d_call: TRBD1
j_call: TRBJ1-1
v_call: TRBV12-3/TRBV12-4
clone_size: medium-sized
cdr3_aa: CASSLDRATEAFF
cdr3_nt: TGTGCCAGCAGTCTCGACAGGGCCACTGAAGCTTTCTTT

d_call: -
j_call: TRBJ2-1
v_call: TRBV29-1
clone_size: few
cdr3_aa: CSVEGGGLNEQFF
cdr3_nt: TGCAGCGTTGAAGGGGGCGGCCTCAATGAGCAGTTCTTC

d_call: -
j_call: TRBJ1-2
v_call: TRBV28
clone_size: medium-sized
cdr3_aa: CASKKGSGYGYTF
cdr3_nt: TGTGCCAGCAAGAAGGGTTCGGGCTATGGCTACACCTTC

d_call: TRBD2
j_call: TRBJ2-7
v_call: TRBV19
clone_size: -
cdr3_aa: CASSPRTSGSPSEQYF
cdr3_nt: TGTGCCAGTAGTCCCAGGACTAGCGGGAGTCCTTCCGAGCAGTACTTC

d_call: TRBD1
j_call: TRBJ2-2
v_call: TRBV7-2
clone_size: medium-sized
cdr3_aa: CASSLQGAGELFF
cdr3_nt: TGTGCCAGCAGCCTACAGGGGGCCGGGGAGCTGTTTTTT

d_call: TRBD1
j_call: TRBJ1-2
v_call: TRBV30
clone_size: -
cdr3_aa: CAWLRDRGRGGYTF
cdr3_nt: TGTGCCTGGCTCCGGGACAGGGGCCGGGGCGGCTACACCTTC

d_call: -
j_call: TRBJ2-2
v_call: TRBV3-1
clone_size: many
cdr3_aa: CASSQDRRGGELFF
cdr3_nt: TGTGCCAGCAGCCAAGATCGGAGAGGGGGGGAGCTGTTTTTT

d_call: -
j_call: TRBJ1-1
v_call: TRBV5-8
clone_size: -
cdr3_aa: CASSLRHMNTEAFF
cdr3_nt: TGTGCCAGCAGCTTGAGACATATGAACACTGAAGCTTTCTTT

d_call: -
j_call: TRBJ2-7
v_call: TRBV28
clone_size: -
cdr3_aa: CASTIGHLYEQYF
cdr3_nt: TGTGCCAGCACAATCGGACACCTCTACGAGCAGTACTTC

d_call: -
j_call: TRBJ2-4
v_call: TRBV5-1
clone_size: few
cdr3_aa: CASSPEGGKNIQYF
cdr3_nt: TGCGCCAGCAGCCCCGAAGGCGGCAAAAACATTCAGTACTTC

d_call: TRBD2
j_call: TRBJ2-3
v_call: TRBV9
clone_size: -
cdr3_aa: CASIRTSGRTDTQYF
cdr3_nt: TGTGCCAGCATCCGGACTAGCGGGAGGACCGATACGCAGTATTTT

d_call: -
j_call: TRBJ1-4
v_call: TRBV2
clone_size: medium-sized
cdr3_aa: CATWYNEKLFF
cdr3_nt: TGTGCCACTTGGTATAATGAAAAACTGTTTTTT

d_call: TRBD2
j_call: TRBJ2-1
v_call: TRBV20-1
clone_size: medium-sized
cdr3_aa: CSVPQRTSGRAPNEQFF
cdr3_nt: TGCAGTGTTCCACAGAGGACTAGCGGGAGGGCCCCCAATGAGCAGTTCTTC

d_call: -
j_call: TRBJ2-5
v_call: TRBV14
clone_size: many
cdr3_aa: CASSQVRGKEETQYF
cdr3_nt: TGTGCCAGCAGCCAAGTTCGGGGGAAAGAAGAGACCCAGTACTTC

d_call: -
j_call: TRBJ2-5
v_call: TRBV20-1
clone_size: -
cdr3_aa: CSARDSDRIGETLYF
cdr3_nt: TGCAGTGCTAGGGACTCAGACAGGATTGGGGAGACCCTGTACTTC

d_call: TRBD1
j_call: TRBJ2-2
v_call: TRBV7-9
clone_size: -
cdr3_aa: CASRPRQGASGELFF
cdr3_nt: TGTGCCAGCAGACCCAGACAGGGGGCGTCCGGGGAGCTGTTTTTT

d_call: -
j_call: TRBJ1-2
v_call: TRBV5-6
clone_size: many
cdr3_aa: CASSLPGIRGGYTF
cdr3_nt: TGTGCCAGCAGCTTGCCGGGTATAAGGGGCGGCTACACCTTC

d_call: -
j_call: TRBJ1-1
v_call: TRBV28
clone_size: -
cdr3_aa: CASSPLDREAFF
cdr3_nt: TGTGCCAGCAGTCCCCTAGATCGGGAAGCTTTCTTT

d_call: -
j_call: TRBJ1-1
v_call: TRBV27
clone_size: -
cdr3_aa: CASSYPGNTEAFF
cdr3_nt: TGTGCCAGCAGTTATCCAGGAAACACTGAAGCTTTCTTT

d_call: -
j_call: TRBJ2-1
v_call: TRBV12-3/TRBV12-4
clone_size: -
cdr3_aa: CASSDRLAGDEQFF
cdr3_nt: TGTGCCAGCAGTGACAGACTGGCAGGCGATGAGCAGTTCTTC

d_call: TRBD1
j_call: TRBJ1-2
v_call: TRBV2
clone_size: few
cdr3_aa: CASRDQGGYGYTF
cdr3_nt: TGTGCCAGCAGGGATCAGGGGGGCTATGGCTACACCTTC

d_call: TRBD1
j_call: TRBJ1-3
v_call: TRBV6-1
clone_size: -
cdr3_aa: CASSQQGFSGNTIYF
cdr3_nt: TGTGCCAGCAGCCAACAGGGGTTCTCTGGAAACACCATATATTTT

d_call: TRBD1
j_call: TRBJ1-1
v_call: TRBV3-1
clone_size: few
cdr3_aa: CASSQVGQGVEAFF
cdr3_nt: TGTGCCAGCAGCCAAGTAGGACAGGGGGTGGAAGCTTTCTTT

d_call: TRBD1
j_call: TRBJ1-6
v_call: TRBV12-3/TRBV12-4
clone_size: medium-sized
cdr3_aa: CASSGQGGSPLHF
cdr3_nt: TGTGCCAGCAGTGGACAGGGGGGTTCACCCCTCCACTTT

d_call: TRBD2
j_call: TRBJ2-5
v_call: TRBV7-8
clone_size: -
cdr3_aa: CASSLTSGGSGETQYF
cdr3_nt: TGTGCCAGCAGCCTTACTAGCGGGGGGTCAGGAGAGACCCAGTACTTC

d_call: -
j_call: TRBJ2-1
v_call: TRBV20-1
clone_size: -
cdr3_aa: CSAQRRDTYNEQFF
cdr3_nt: TGCAGTGCCCAACGACGGGACACATACAATGAGCAGTTCTTC

d_call: -
j_call: TRBJ1-4
v_call: TRBV28
clone_size: few
cdr3_aa: CASSLLTSRTAATNEKLFF
cdr3_nt: TGTGCCAGCAGTCTCCTAACCTCCCGGACAGCCGCAACTAATGAAAAACTGTTTTTT

d_call: -
j_call: TRBJ1-6
v_call: TRBV2
clone_size: -
cdr3_aa: CASRERSYNSPLHF
cdr3_nt: TGTGCCAGCCGGGAAAGGTCCTATAATTCACCCCTCCACTTT

d_call: -
j_call: TRBJ1-5
v_call: TRBV5-1
clone_size: medium-sized
cdr3_aa: CASSASPDNNQPQHF
cdr3_nt: TGCGCCAGCAGCGCCAGCCCAGACAACAACCAGCCCCAGCATTTT

d_call: -
j_call: TRBJ2-5
v_call: TRBV9
clone_size: many
cdr3_aa: CASSRDGRAEETQYF
cdr3_nt: TGTGCCAGCAGCCGGGACGGAAGGGCCGAAGAGACCCAGTACTTC

d_call: -
j_call: TRBJ1-2
v_call: TRBV24-1
clone_size: -
cdr3_aa: CATSDSGGPGYTF
cdr3_nt: TGTGCCACCAGTGATTCTGGAGGGCCTGGCTACACCTTC

d_call: -
j_call: TRBJ1-4
v_call: TRBV6-4
clone_size: many
cdr3_aa: CARIRERQEPGTEKLFF
cdr3_nt: TGTGCCAGGATTCGGGAGAGACAAGAACCAGGGACCGAAAAACTGTTTTTT

d_call: -
j_call: TRBJ1-3
v_call: TRBV18
clone_size: many
cdr3_aa: CASSLGQFSGNTIYF
cdr3_nt: TGTGCCAGCTCACTCGGACAGTTCTCTGGAAACACCATATATTTT

d_call: -
j_call: TRBJ2-7
v_call: TRBV4-3
clone_size: many
cdr3_aa: CASSPGTVSYEQYF
cdr3_nt: TGCGCCAGCAGCCCAGGGACTGTCTCCTACGAGCAGTACTTC

d_call: -
j_call: TRBJ2-2
v_call: TRBV29-1
clone_size: few
cdr3_aa: CSVDLGRGAGELFF
cdr3_nt: TGCAGCGTTGATCTAGGTCGGGGAGCCGGGGAGCTGTTTTTT

d_call: TRBD2
j_call: TRBJ2-1
v_call: TRBV30
clone_size: few
cdr3_aa: CAWSVLAGGYNEQFF
cdr3_nt: TGTGCCTGGAGTGTACTAGCGGGAGGGTACAATGAGCAGTTCTTC

d_call: TRBD1
j_call: TRBJ1-3
v_call: TRBV9
clone_size: medium-sized
cdr3_aa: CASSVGGQFSGNTIYF
cdr3_nt: TGTGCCAGCAGCGTAGGGGGACAGTTTTCTGGAAACACCATATATTTT

d_call: TRBD2
j_call: TRBJ2-1
v_call: TRBV20-1
clone_size: -
cdr3_aa: CSARERTSGRHGEQFF
cdr3_nt: TGCAGTGCTAGAGAAAGGACTAGCGGGAGGCACGGTGAGCAGTTCTTC

d_call: TRBD2
j_call: TRBJ2-3
v_call: TRBV6-5
clone_size: -
cdr3_aa: CASSYRAGGGHTQYF
cdr3_nt: TGTGCCAGCAGTTACCGGGCGGGAGGGGGTCATACGCAGTATTTT

d_call: -
j_call: TRBJ2-5
v_call: TRBV6-2/TRBV6-3
clone_size: -
cdr3_aa: CASWDQETQYF
cdr3_nt: TGTGCCAGCTGGGACCAAGAGACCCAGTACTTC

d_call: TRBD2
j_call: TRBJ2-3
v_call: TRBV9
clone_size: many
cdr3_aa: CASSATTSGKGTDTQYF
cdr3_nt: TGTGCCAGCAGCGCCACCACTAGCGGGAAAGGGACAGATACGCAGTATTTT

d_call: TRBD1
j_call: TRBJ2-3
v_call: TRBV28
clone_size: large
cdr3_aa: CASSPGQGRDTQYF
cdr3_nt: TGTGCCAGCAGTCCCGGACAGGGAAGGGATACGCAGTATTTT

d_call: -
j_call: TRBJ2-1
v_call: TRBV19
clone_size: medium-sized
cdr3_aa: CASKRDNRDEQFF
cdr3_nt: TGTGCCAGTAAACGGGATAACCGCGATGAGCAGTTCTTC

d_call: -
j_call: TRBJ1-1
v_call: TRBV12-3/TRBV12-4
clone_size: medium-sized
cdr3_aa: CASRRETGTEAFF
cdr3_nt: TGTGCCAGCAGACGGGAGACCGGCACTGAAGCTTTCTTT

d_call: -
j_call: TRBJ1-2
v_call: TRBV2
clone_size: few
cdr3_aa: CASSVGPGVYGYTF
cdr3_nt: TGTGCCAGCAGTGTAGGTCCAGGGGTCTATGGCTACACCTTC

d_call: -
j_call: TRBJ2-1
v_call: TRBV28
clone_size: many
cdr3_aa: CASRQGASSYNEQFF
cdr3_nt: TGTGCCAGCAGACAGGGAGCTAGCTCCTACAATGAGCAGTTCTTC

d_call: TRBD2
j_call: TRBJ2-5
v_call: TRBV11-2
clone_size: many
cdr3_aa: CASSLSVAGSVRETQYF
cdr3_nt: TGTGCCAGCAGCTTAAGTGTAGCGGGAAGTGTTCGGGAGACCCAGTACTTC